The 25 T cell receptor beta chains below all came from one sample that was sequenced in a study of control samples from healthy donors and cancer patients. The table came from immunoSEQ multiplex PCR; TCRdb's copy has only in-frame clones and leaves some out. In the table there are about 120,000 clones, 75% to 90% of which are singletons. The sequenced material came from PBMCs. The receptor source for this set is a woman in her forties or fifties with colorectal cancer.

The CDR3 DNA sequence: TGTGCCAGCAGTGAAGGACGGGGACGGTCTTGGAATGAGCAGTTCTTC. Protein product: CASSEGRGRSWNEQFF. The rearrangement joins TRBV27 to TRBJ2-1, with D perhaps assigned TRBD1 or TRBD2 (5 bases each). V was cut by 5 bases and J by 7 bases, with 21 bases left in between. The CDR3 runs 16 residues. Per germline, CDR1 MNHEY and CDR2 SMNVEV (reference sequence).

The chain couples TRBV7-9 to TRBJ2-2; D is uncertain. Trimming removed 2 bases at V and 8 bases at J, with 15 bases between. Germline CDR1 and CDR2: SEHNR and FQNEAQ (reference sequence). This CDR3 has 15 residues. In DNA form, the CDR3 reads TGTGCCAGCAGCTTACGCGGCAGATGGGCTGGGGAGCTGTTTTTT. This encodes CASSLRGRWAGELFF.

The CDR3 nucleotides read TGTGCCAGCAGCTTCCTGGCGAACACTGAAGCTTTCTTT. It translates to CASSFLANTEAFF. V gene TRBV7-3 combines with J gene TRBJ1-1, with D unclear. Looked up from germline, CDR1 is SGHTA and CDR2 is FQGTGA. The CDR3 extends over 13 amino acids. The V end was cut by 3 bases, the J end by 1 base, with 6 bases between.

The chain recombines TRBV19 with TRBJ2-6; possible D gene TRBD1, 5 bases. Germline CDR1 reads LNHDA; CDR2 reads SQIVND (reference sequence). V was cut by 5 bases and J by 0 bases, with 5 bases left in between. The CDR3 is 14 amino acids. The CDR3 here is CASSDSSGANVLTF. The CDR3 DNA sequence: TGTGCCAGTAGTGACAGCTCTGGGGCCAACGTCCTGACTTTC.

This clone was counted between two and nine times. The chain joins TRBV5-1 to TRBJ2-3; 9 nucleotides agree with TRBD1. In germline, CDR1 is SGHRS, CDR2 YFSETQ. After removal of 3 bases from V and 0 bases from J, the junction contained 5 bases not matched to a gene. The CDR3 runs 16 residues. The CDR3 nucleotides read TGCGCCAGCAGCTCAACAGGGGGCAGTAGCACAGATACGCAGTATTTT. Its protein product is CASSSTGGSSTDTQYF.

This rearrangement joins TRBV6-1 to TRBJ1-5, with D hard to call. The ends were cut back, 1 base at V and 6 bases at J, with 22 bases in the middle. This CDR3 contains 18 residues. Looked up from germline, CDR1 is MNHNS and CDR2 is SASEGT. This CDR3 is CASSEVYPGSGSAQPQHF. The CDR3 DNA sequence: TGTGCCAGCAGTGAAGTATACCCAGGCTCGGGTTCCGCTCAGCCCCAGCATTTT.

The CDR3 loop is CASRASGFTDTQYF. CDR3 DNA sequence: TGTGCCAGCAGAGCTAGCGGGTTCACAGATACGCAGTATTTT. This chain uses TRBV14 with TRBJ2-3; 8 bases map to TRBD2. V trimming: 6 bases; J trimming: 2 bases; junction bases outside the gene matches: 4. The germline V gene encodes CDR1 SGHDN and CDR2 FVKESK. The CDR3 loop spans 14 amino acids.

The count of this clone is one. V gene TRBV6-5 combines with J gene TRBJ1-5; D is unclear. CDR3 length equals 13 residues. With 4 bases removed from V and 4 bases from J, the gap between germline ends came to 8 bases. Germline loops: CDR1 MNHEY, CDR2 SVGAGI. The CDR3, as DNA: TGTGCCAGCAGTTTTGCCGTAAATCAGCCCCAGCATTTT. It yields the protein CASSFAVNQPQHF.

CDR3 sequence reads: CAWSVRESAFF. CDR3 nucleotide sequence: TGTGCCTGGAGTGTACGGGAATCGGCTTTCTTT. V usage is TRBV30 and J usage is TRBJ1-1, with no clear D. V was clipped by 0 bases and J by 11 bases, with 10 bases between them. The germline CDR1 and CDR2 sequences are GTSNPN and SVGIG (reference sequence). The CDR3 has 11 residues.

The V gene is TRBV19, the J gene TRBJ2-7, with 11 bases lining up with TRBD1. The CDR3 has 15 residues. Germline V gene sequence: CDR1 LNHDA, CDR2 SQIVND (reference sequence). With 3 bases clipped from V and 5 bases from J, the junction kept 6 bases outside the gene matches. CDR3 DNA: TGTGCCAGTAGTATGACCCGGACAGGGGGCAACGAGCAGTACTTC. The encoded protein is CASSMTRTGGNEQYF.

A note on this clone: Other DNA sequences in this sample translate to the same CDR3. This chain joins TRBV18 and TRBJ1-2; TRBD1 is a possible D gene (6 bases). This CDR3 comprises 14 residues. The germline V and J ends were trimmed by 6 bases and 1 base, with 12 bases remaining between them. Germline-derived CDR1 and CDR2 are KGHSH and LQKENI. In DNA, the CDR3 is TGTGCCAGCTCGCCAGACAGGAATAACTATGGCTACACCTTC. As protein: CASSPDRNNYGYTF. The complete variable domain, with remaining parts taken from reference TRBV18 and TRBJ1-2, reads NAGVMQNPRHLVRRRGQEARLRCSPMKGHSHVYWYRQLPEEGLKFMVYLQKENIIDESGMPKERFSAEFPKEGPSILRIQQVVRGDSAAYFCASSPDRNNYGYTFGSGTRLTVV.

The chain couples TRBV2 to TRBJ1-5; tentatively, D is TRBD1 (6 bases). Germline assignment: CDR1 SNHLY and CDR2 FYNNEI. Trimming removed 0 bases from V and 3 bases from J, with 18 bases in between. CDR3 size: 18 residues. CDR3 bases: TGTGCCAGCAGTGAAGCGCATCTGTCAGGGGACGCCAATCAGCCCCAGCATTTT. This gives the protein CASSEAHLSGDANQPQHF.

V usage is TRBV5-1 and J usage is TRBJ2-7; TRBD1 matches at 9 bases. The CDR3 runs to 14 residues. V lost 3 bases, J lost 6 bases, and 7 bases stayed unmatched. The germline V gene has CDR1 SGHRS and CDR2 YFSETQ. The DNA for the CDR3 is TGCGCCAGCAGCTCGACAGGGGGACTAAGCGAGCAGTACTTC. Protein product: CASSSTGGLSEQYF.

In this sample, this clone turned up a few times. V is TRBV29-1 and J is TRBJ1-2, with unresolved D. The germline V and J ends were trimmed by 2 bases and 7 bases, with 8 bases remaining between them. This CDR3 has 11 residues. Germline lookup yields CDR1 SQVTM and CDR2 ANQGSEA. The CDR3 reads CSVERLLGYTF. The CDR3, as DNA: TGCAGCGTTGAACGATTGCTTGGCTACACCTTC. Together with reference TRBV29-1 and TRBJ1-2, the CDR3 gives the full variable domain: SAVISQKPSRDICQRGTSLTIQCQVDSQVTMMFWYRQQPGQSLTLIATANQGSEATYESGFVIDKFPISRPNLTFSTLTVSNMSPEDSSIYLCSVERLLGYTFGSGTRLTVV.

The chain carries TRBV30 and TRBJ1-5; TRBD1 aligns across 7 bases. The germline gives CDR1 GTSNPN, CDR2 SVGIG (reference sequence). The junction had 3 bases not matched to a gene; V was cut back by 0 bases and J by 4 bases. This CDR3 spans 14 amino acids. CDR3 in DNA: TGTGCCTGGAGTGTAGGCAGGGGGAATCAGCCCCAGCATTTT. Encoded protein: CAWSVGRGNQPQHF.

The J gene is TRBJ2-2, the V gene TRBV9; D gene uncertain. The CDR3 covers 14 residues. The V end lost 0 bases, the J end lost 4 bases, and 7 bases lay between the germline ends. Germline V lookup: CDR1 SGDLS, CDR2 YYNGEE. DNA of the CDR3: TGTGCCAGCAGCGTAGTTCAGAGCACCGGGGAGCTGTTTTTT. Its protein product is CASSVVQSTGELFF.

This chain connects TRBV5-1 to TRBJ1-3; D is uncertain. The CDR3 runs to 16 residues. Germline-derived CDR1 and CDR2 are SGHRS and YFSETQ. Between the trimmed V and J ends, which lost 1 base and 0 bases, there was a span of 11 bases. CDR3 loop: CASSLYHGNSGNTIYF. CDR3 bases: TGCGCCAGCAGCTTGTACCATGGGAACTCTGGAAACACCATATATTTT.

In nucleotides, the CDR3 is TGTGCCAGCATCCCAGACAGGGGGCGAAGGGAGACCCAGTACTTC. Amino acids: CASIPDRGRRETQYF. The chain employs TRBV6-5 and TRBJ2-5; 10 bases align to TRBD1. Germline CDR1 and CDR2: MNHEY and SVGAGI. There are 15 residues in the CDR3. The J segment lost 5 bases and the V segment lost 7 bases, leaving 10 bases of the junction unmatched.

This chain uses TRBV5-1 with TRBJ2-7; TRBD1 matches 8 bases. The CDR3 has 14 amino acids. Germline CDR1 and CDR2: SGHRS and YFSETQ. V was pared by 3 bases and J by 3 bases, with 5 bases of the junction left unmatched. CDR3 nucleotides: TGCGCCAGCAGCTGGACAGGACAGGGCTACGAGCAGTACTTC. Encoded protein: CASSWTGQGYEQYF.

The chain uses TRBV5-1 and TRBJ1-2; D not resolved. The CDR3 extends over 13 amino acids. V was cut by 4 bases and J by 3 bases, with 10 bases left in between. Germline CDR1 and CDR2: SGHRS and YFSETQ. The CDR3 sequence is CASSADGDYGYTF. CDR3 in DNA: TGCGCCAGCAGCGCGGACGGAGACTATGGCTACACCTTC.

This CDR3 is CSVLRASYNEQFF. In DNA form, the CDR3 reads TGCAGCGTCCTAAGGGCCTCCTACAATGAGCAGTTCTTC. The V and J genes are TRBV29-1 and TRBJ2-1; D uncertain. Trimming took 6 bases from V and 0 from J, leaving 9 bases between them. The CDR3 has 13 amino acids. The germline V gene encodes CDR1 SQVTM and CDR2 ANQGSEA.

The V gene is TRBV13, the J gene TRBJ2-7; the match to TRBD2 covers 10 bases. The V gene end was trimmed by 4 bases and the J gene end by 2 bases; junction bases not matched to a gene: 2. Germline loops: CDR1 PRHDT, CDR2 FYEKMQ (reference sequence). The CDR3 covers 14 residues. The CDR3 coding sequence is TGTGCCAGCAGCTCTAGCGGGAGCCCCTACGAGCAGTACTTC. Amino acids: CASSSSGSPYEQYF.

The chain carries TRBV18 and TRBJ1-1, with D possibly TRBD1 on 5 matching bases. The germline V and J ends were trimmed by 6 bases and 1 base, with 9 bases remaining between them. CDR1 KGHSH and CDR2 LQKENI come from the germline V gene. The CDR3 contains 13 residues. The CDR3, as DNA: TGTGCCAGCTCTAGTACAGGGAACACTGAAGCTTTCTTT. Protein product: CASSSTGNTEAFF. Filled out from reference TRBV18 and TRBJ1-1, the complete variable domain reads NAGVMQNPRHLVRRRGQEARLRCSPMKGHSHVYWYRQLPEEGLKFMVYLQKENIIDESGMPKERFSAEFPKEGPSILRIQQVVRGDSAAYFCASSSTGNTEAFFGQGTRLTVV.

The V gene is TRBV19, the J gene TRBJ2-7, with D perhaps matching TRBD2 (5 bases). The germline CDR1 and CDR2 sequences are LNHDA and SQIVND (reference sequence). V shed 7 bases and J shed 3 bases, with 16 bases lying between them. This CDR3 is 14 amino acids long. CDR3 amino acids: CASNNGGGGYEQYF. Written as DNA, the CDR3 is TGTGCCAGTAATAATGGTGGAGGCGGCTACGAGCAGTACTTC. Full variable domain (rest looked up from reference TRBV19 and TRBJ2-7): DGGITQSPKYLFRKEGQNVTLSCEQNLNHDAMYWYRQDPGQGLRLIYYSQIVNDFQKGDIAEGYSVSREKKESFPLTVTSAQKNPTAFYLCASNNGGGGYEQYFGPGTRLTVT.

The rearrangement links TRBV3-1 (or the pseudogene TRBV3-2) to TRBJ1-6; perhaps TRBD1 as D (5 bases). This CDR3 comprises 14 residues. Trimming cost V 3 bases and J 7 bases, with 10 bases left between them. Germline V gene sequence: CDR1 LGHDT, CDR2 YNNKEL (reference sequence). CDR3 region: CASSQGPSNSPLHF. The CDR3 DNA reads as TGTGCCAGCAGCCAGGGACCTTCAAATTCACCCCTCCACTTT.